The sequence of this T cell receptor beta chain was determined in a study of lymphopenia after photon versus proton radiotherapy. Regarding the study as a whole: Post-nadir TCR diversity decline inversely tracked overall survival among those who died.

Points on this clone: As yet, its antigen is unknown.

TCRdb keeps only in-frame clones here, not all; method: immunoSEQ multiplex PCR. The sample lists around 53,000 clones, about 86% occurring once. This clonotype was sampled from a man between 45 and 60 years old with gastric cancer. Source: peripheral blood, taken from a patient treated with photon-based radiotherapy.

The CDR3 nucleotides read TGTGCCAGCAGCAACGGGGGGGGCGCAGATACGCAGTATTTT. This translates into CASSNGGGADTQYF. The chain carries TRBV4-2 and TRBJ2-3; 8 nucleotides align to TRBD2. Germline V CDR1 and CDR2: LGHNA, YNFKEQ. CDR3 size: 14 residues. The V segment lost 5 bases and the J segment 4 bases; nucleotides outside the gene matches: 5.